This is a list of T cell receptor beta chains from one sample in a study of T cells in Graves' hyperthyroidism and ophthalmopathy. TCRdb re-called the multiplex PCR reads through MiXCR, storing one row per CDR3 protein. Here the sample spans about 400,000 distinct CDR3 sequences, over 12% being singletons. The sequenced material came from blood. The source is a man aged 45-60 years with Graves' ophthalmopathy. Each CDR3 is given with its conserved first and last residue. D genes are given only for firm matches. Size values are once, few and many counts, or a class for expanded clones, and some rows have none.

V	D	size	J	CDR3	DNA
TRBV5-4	-	once	TRBJ2-3	CASSLVGGDTQYF	TGTGCCAGCAGCTTGGTGGGGGGAGATACGCAGTATTTT
TRBV3-1	-	many	TRBJ1-1	CASSEEGGPYTEAFF	TGTGCCAGCAGCGAGGAAGGGGGGCCATACACTGAAGCTTTCTTT
TRBV29-1	-	many	TRBJ1-1	CSVEDTDSEAFF	TGCAGCGTTGAAGATACAGATAGCGAAGCTTTCTTT
TRBV11-2	-	-	TRBJ2-7	CASSPQGSHEQYF	TGTGCCAGCAGCCCTCAGGGGTCCCACGAGCAGTACTTC
TRBV3-1	-	many	TRBJ2-1	CASSPTRLQEQFF	TGTGCCAGCAGCCCAACTAGACTCCAGGAGCAGTTCTTC
TRBV10-2	-	many	TRBJ2-1	CASRAVDRGDRNNEQFF	TGCGCCAGCAGGGCCGTAGATAGGGGTGATAGGAACAATGAGCAGTTCTTC
TRBV5-1	-	many	TRBJ1-2	CASSSGTNYGYTF	TGCGCCAGCAGCTCCGGGACAAACTATGGCTACACCTTC
TRBV7-9	TRBD2	many	TRBJ2-1	CASSSHPTGTSGSNEQFF	TGTGCCAGCAGCTCCCACCCGACCGGGACTAGCGGGAGTAATGAGCAGTTCTTC
TRBV29-1	TRBD2	many	TRBJ2-3	CSVDSGNTQYF	TGCAGCGTTGATAGCGGGAATACGCAGTATTTT
TRBV19	-	few	TRBJ2-1	CASSIGGRIGNEQFF	TGTGCCAGTAGTATAGGGGGCAGGATAGGCAATGAGCAGTTCTTC
TRBV7-8	TRBD1	many	TRBJ2-7	CASSPRGRNRDEQYF	TGTGCCAGCAGTCCCAGGGGGCGAAATAGGGACGAGCAGTACTTC
TRBV7-9	TRBD2	many	TRBJ2-3	CASSPGLAEADTQYF	TGTGCCAGCAGCCCGGGACTAGCAGAGGCAGATACGCAGTATTTT
TRBV15	-	-	TRBJ2-7	CATSRVGTGTYEQYF	TGTGCCACCAGCAGAGTAGGAACAGGGACCTACGAGCAGTACTTC
TRBV12-3/TRBV12-4	TRBD1	many	TRBJ2-3	CASSPRTGLGDTQYF	TGTGCCAGCAGTCCTAGGACAGGGCTGGGAGATACGCAGTATTTT
TRBV5-5	-	many	TRBJ2-5	CASSQPGAQQETQYF	TGTGCCAGCAGCCAACCCGGGGCCCAGCAAGAGACCCAGTACTTC
TRBV30	-	many	TRBJ2-7	CAWNSGRGEQYF	TGTGCCTGGAATTCCGGCAGGGGCGAGCAGTACTTC
TRBV12-3/TRBV12-4	TRBD1	-	TRBJ1-4	CASSPGEGAKEKLFF	TGTGCCAGCAGCCCCGGCGAGGGGGCGAAGGAAAAACTGTTTTTT
TRBV29-1	-	-	TRBJ1-1	CSVARGTEAFF	TGCAGCGTTGCCAGGGGCACTGAAGCTTTCTTT
TRBV15	-	many	TRBJ2-1	CATSRAYNEQFF	TGTGCCACCAGCAGAGCTTACAATGAGCAGTTCTTC
TRBV5-8	-	-	TRBJ1-5	CASSTGGGGQPQHF	TGTGCCAGCAGCACGGGGGGCGGCGGTCAGCCCCAGCATTTT
TRBV29-1	-	few	TRBJ2-2	CSVVWRGAGELFF	TGCAGCGTTGTCTGGAGGGGTGCCGGGGAGCTGTTTTTT
TRBV6-4	TRBD2	many	TRBJ2-1	CARRERESLGNEQFF	TGTGCCAGAAGAGAGCGGGAGTCCTTGGGAAATGAGCAGTTCTTC
TRBV7-2	-	many	TRBJ2-1	CASSGLGSYNEQFF	TGTGCCAGCAGCGGCCTGGGGTCCTACAATGAGCAGTTCTTC
TRBV29-1	TRBD1	-	TRBJ2-7	CSVEVPTGGVHEQYF	TGCAGCGTTGAAGTCCCGACAGGGGGCGTCCACGAGCAGTACTTC
TRBV29-1	-	many	TRBJ1-5	CSVGGRVDQPQHF	TGCAGCGTTGGGGGCAGGGTGGATCAGCCCCAGCATTTT
TRBV10-3	-	many	TRBJ2-3	CAIRSEGRTTDTQYF	TGTGCCATCAGATCCGAAGGGCGGACCACAGATACGCAGTATTTT